The 14 T cell receptor beta chains below all came from one sample that was sequenced in a study of T cell repertoires in cytomegalovirus infection. The antigens for these receptors are not known. Each CDR3 protein is one row after TCRdb ran MiXCR on the reads. The sample consists of fewer than 900,000 distinct CDR3 sequences, under 35% of them appearing once. Material: cultured CD8+ T cells from PBMCs, obtained from culture after CMV antigen stimulation. The receptors here all came from a human donor in good health (CMV status not recorded). Some clones in this sample may be carry-over from other donors' samples.

In the case of this clonotype: At one boundary the junction diverges from the germline segment, which might be a read error. This chain joins TRBV6-5 and TRBJ2-2, with D possibly matching TRBD2 (6 bases). This CDR3 comprises 17 residues. Germline loops: CDR1 MNHEY, CDR2 SVGAGI. The CDR3 spells CVSSNSGARLESGELFF. CDR3 in DNA: TGTGTCAGCAGTAACTCCGGGGCACGACTAGAGTCCGGGGAGCTGTTTTTT.

The sample holds a few counts of this clonotype. The chain recombines TRBV6-2 or TRBV6-3 with TRBJ1-1; D ambiguous. This CDR3 is 14 amino acids long. V was clipped by 7 bases and J by 0 bases, with 12 bases between them. The germline CDR1 and CDR2 sequences are MNHEY and SVGEGT. Written as DNA, the CDR3 is TGTGCCAGCACCCCAGTAACGGTGAACACTGAAGCTTTCTTT. This gives the protein CASTPVTVNTEAFF.

The chain carries TRBV6-4 and TRBJ2-1; D is unclear. Trimming removed 0 bases from V and 2 bases from J, with 17 bases in between. This CDR3 has 18 amino acids. From germline, CDR1 is MRHNA and CDR2 SNTAGT. The CDR3 coding sequence is TGTGCCAGCAGTGACTCGAGTAGATTGCGTCAGACCTACAATGAGCAGTTCTTC. It yields the protein CASSDSSRLRQTYNEQFF.

The sample holds a few counts of this clonotype. The chain carries TRBV7-2 and TRBJ2-5; maybe TRBD1 (6 bases). V lost 1 base and J lost 5, with 17 bases in between. This CDR3 contains 16 residues. CDR1 and CDR2 (germline): SGHTA, FQGNSA. CDR3 sequence: CASSLVGMGAGETQYF. For the CDR3, the DNA is TGTGCCAGCAGCTTAGTGGGTATGGGGGCTGGGGAGACCCAGTACTTC.

The sample holds a few counts of this clonotype. The V call is TRBV19, the J call TRBJ2-1; 14 bases are a match to TRBD2. V trimming: 2 bases; J trimming: 6 bases; junction bases outside the gene matches: 12. CDR1 and CDR2 from the germline V gene are LNHDA and SQIVND (reference sequence). The CDR3 contains 19 residues. The CDR3: CASSITLGLAGGKGNEQFF. In nucleotides, the CDR3 is TGTGCCAGTAGTATAACCCTCGGACTAGCGGGGGGAAAGGGCAATGAGCAGTTCTTC.

This clonotype was counted ten times or more. This chain connects TRBV7-6 to TRBJ2-7; D could derive from TRBD1 or TRBD2 (5 bases each). V was cut by 0 bases and J by 5 bases, with 17 bases left in between. Germline CDR1 reads SGHVS; CDR2 reads FNYEAQ. The length of the CDR3 is 16 residues. The CDR3 DNA follows: TGTGCCAGCAGCTTAGCGGAGGACACAGCCCCGGACGAGCAGTACTTC. The encoded protein is CASSLAEDTAPDEQYF.

This clonotype came up a few times. The CDR3 spells CASSAAGSYEQYV. For the CDR3, the DNA is TGTGCCAGCAGTGCTGCAGGCTCCTACGAGCAGTACGTC. The V and J genes are TRBV6-1 and TRBJ2-7; D call uncertain. The CDR3 length is 13 residues. Trimming took 4 bases from V and 0 from J, leaving 7 bases between them. Germline loops: CDR1 MNHNS, CDR2 SASEGT.

V and J are TRBV6-2 or TRBV6-3 and TRBJ2-1; the D is unclear. Germline CDR1 and CDR2: MNHEY and SVGEGT. The CDR3 contains 13 residues. V lost 0 bases to trimming and J lost 10 bases, with 10 bases between them. The CDR3 nucleotides are TGTGCCAGCAGTTACTCGGTGCGAGGAGAGCAGTTCTTC. This translates into CASSYSVRGEQFF.

This chain links TRBV4-1 with TRBJ2-3; maybe TRBD1 (6 bases). The ends were cut back, 3 bases at V and 7 bases at J, with 17 bases in the middle. The CDR3 runs 15 residues. Germline V gene lookup returns CDR1 MGHRA and CDR2 YSYEKL. In DNA, the CDR3 is TGCGCCAGCAGCCACCTTCAGGGGTTCACGAATACGCAGTATTTT. This gives the protein CASSHLQGFTNTQYF.

CDR3 loop: CSVEVGGNYGYTF. Here the CDR3 DNA reads TGCAGCGTTGAAGTCGGGGGGAACTATGGCTACACCTTC. This chain uses TRBV29-1 with TRBJ1-2; tentative D call: TRBD1 (5 bases). Germline V gene sequence: CDR1 SQVTM, CDR2 ANQGSEA. With 1 base removed from V and 2 bases from J, the gap between germline ends came to 8 bases. This CDR3 is 13 amino acids long.

In this sample, this clonotype turned up a few times. The genes are TRBV12-3 or TRBV12-4 and TRBJ2-5; a weak D match, TRBD1 (5 bases). Trimming took off 5 bases at V and 4 bases at J, with 14 bases between the two ends. The CDR3 has 14 residues. CDR3 DNA: TGTGCCAGCAGTCCCTACAGGACCGGAGAGACCCAGTACTTC. This codes for CASSPYRTGETQYF.

This clonotype was seen many times. The chain combines TRBV6-5 with TRBJ2-3, with D perhaps TRBD1 (5 bases). CDR1 MNHEY and CDR2 SVGAGI come from the germline V gene. V shed 1 base and J shed 0 bases, with 5 bases lying between them. This CDR3 spans 14 amino acids. In DNA, the CDR3 is TGTGCCAGCAGTTACTACAGGAGCACAGATACGCAGTATTTT. This codes for CASSYYRSTDTQYF.

The gene calls are TRBV7-6 and TRBJ1-1; tentatively, D is TRBD1 (5 bases). From germline, CDR1 is SGHVS and CDR2 FNYEAQ. The length of the CDR3 is 15 residues. V lost 0 bases and J lost 3, with 11 bases in between. The CDR3 sequence: CASSLALTGDTEAFF. DNA of the CDR3: TGTGCCAGCAGCTTAGCGCTTACAGGCGACACTGAAGCTTTCTTT.

The V call is TRBV7-9, the J call TRBJ2-7; a weak D match, TRBD1 (6 bases). The V gene's germline CDR1 is SEHNR and CDR2 FQNEAQ (reference sequence). With 5 bases removed from V and 9 bases from J, the gap between germline ends came to 17 bases. This CDR3 is built from 13 residues. CDR3 sequence (DNA): TGTGCCAGCAGCCACCGACGGGACAACGGGCAGTACGTC. Protein sequence: CASSHRRDNGQYV.